The 18 T cell receptor beta chains below were found in one sample sequenced in a study of shared clonotypes between healthy human individuals. TCRdb keeps only in-frame clones here, not all; method: immunoSEQ multiplex PCR. The table lists about 500,000 clones, about 74% of them singletons. Sequencing used PBMCs. These receptors were taken from a middle-aged woman in good health. Some clones in this sample may be carry-over from other donors' samples.

With respect to this clone: A far larger clone is one base from this, pointing to a likely read error. The J gene is TRBJ2-2, the V gene TRBV30; D assignment may be TRBD1 or TRBD2 (5 bases each). This CDR3 is built from 15 residues. Germline V gene lookup returns CDR1 GTSNPN and CDR2 SVGIG (reference sequence). The V end was cut by 2 bases, the J end by 0 bases, with 10 bases between. CDR3 protein: CAWSPGPANTGELFF. The CDR3 DNA is TGTGCCTGGAGTCCGGGACCAGCGAACACCGGGGAGCTGTTTTTT.

The chain has TRBV4-1 and TRBJ1-2, with D uncertain. V was trimmed by 3 bases and J by 6 bases, leaving 11 bases between them. Germline CDR1 reads MGHRA; CDR2 reads YSYEKL. CDR3 size: 13 residues. Written as DNA, the CDR3 is TGCGCCAGCAGCCAGCAAGATCGACATGGCTACACCTTC. Translated: CASSQQDRHGYTF.

The gene calls are TRBV5-1 and TRBJ2-1, with 7 bases matching TRBD2. This CDR3 contains 17 residues. The V gene end was trimmed by 1 base and the J gene end by 6 bases; junction bases not matched to a gene: 13. CDR1 and CDR2 from the germline V gene are SGHRS and YFSETQ. The CDR3 DNA sequence: TGCGCCAGCAGCTTGAATTTGGCGGCTAGCGGAGCCAATGAGCAGTTCTTC. This sequence encodes CASSLNLAASGANEQFF.

This chain links TRBV5-6 with TRBJ1-2, with 7 bases fitting TRBD1. This CDR3 contains 12 residues. From germline, CDR1 is SGHDT and CDR2 YYEEEE. The ends lost 1 base at V and 7 bases at J; junction bases unmatched: 1. CDR3 sequence (DNA): TGTGCCAGCAGCTTGTACAGGGGTGGCTACACCTTC. Translated, it gives CASSLYRGGYTF.

The sample holds one count of this clone. The rearrangement joins TRBV2 to TRBJ2-1; perhaps TRBD2 as D (7 bases). Germline CDR1 is SNHLY and CDR2 is FYNNEI. There are 15 residues in the CDR3. Between the trimmed V and J ends, which lost 4 bases and 7 bases, there was a span of 17 bases. The CDR3: CASSGLGGGRNEQFF. For the CDR3, the DNA is TGTGCCAGCAGTGGCCTGGGCGGGGGCCGGAATGAGCAGTTCTTC.

V and J are TRBV7-7 and TRBJ2-5, with D uncertain. Germline values: CDR1 SSHAT, CDR2 FNYEAQ (reference sequence). V shed 4 bases and J shed 4 bases, with 13 bases lying between them. The CDR3 spans 14 residues. The CDR3 nucleotides read TGTGCCAGCAGCTCGGGCCCCGCCGGAGAGACCCAGTACTTC. Translating it yields CASSSGPAGETQYF.

V usage is TRBV19 and J usage is TRBJ2-7; a possible D gene is TRBD2 (6 bases). Trimming left V 8 bases short and J 4 bases short, with 18 bases between. The CDR3 has 14 amino acids. Per the germline V gene, CDR1 is LNHDA and CDR2 is SQIVND (reference sequence). The CDR3 loop is CASSLSGGAYEQYF. The CDR3 nucleotides are TGTGCCAGTTCTCTAAGTGGAGGGGCTTACGAGCAGTACTTC. Together with reference TRBV19 and TRBJ2-7, the CDR3 gives the full variable domain: DGGITQSPKYLFRKEGQNVTLSCEQNLNHDAMYWYRQDPGQGLRLIYYSQIVNDFQKGDIAEGYSVSREKKESFPLTVTSAQKNPTAFYLCASSLSGGAYEQYFGPGTRLTVT.

The J gene is TRBJ1-1, the V gene TRBV6-5; D not resolved. V lost 6 bases to trimming and J lost 1 base, with 15 bases between them. Germline values: CDR1 MNHEY, CDR2 SVGAGI. CDR3 length equals 15 residues. This CDR3 is CASSRPSRENTEAFF. In DNA form, the CDR3 reads TGTGCCAGCAGCCGCCCGAGCCGAGAGAACACTGAAGCTTTCTTT.

V usage is TRBV2 and J usage is TRBJ2-7; 9 positions match TRBD2. After removal of 3 bases from V and 0 bases from J, the junction contained 3 bases not matched to a gene. CDR1 and CDR2 from the germline V gene are SNHLY and FYNNEI. CDR3 size: 15 residues. The CDR3 spells CASSDASGISYEQYF. The CDR3 DNA is TGTGCCAGCAGTGATGCTAGCGGGATCTCCTACGAGCAGTACTTC.

The V gene is TRBV19, the J gene TRBJ2-1, with TRBD2 matching 7 bases. J gave up 8 bases and V 0 bases, and 10 bases lay outside the gene matches. Germline V lookup: CDR1 LNHDA, CDR2 SQIVND (reference sequence). The CDR3 is 16 residues long. Here the CDR3 reads CASSIDGTKPGHEQFF. Written as DNA, the CDR3 is TGTGCCAGTAGTATAGATGGGACTAAACCCGGCCATGAGCAGTTCTTC. The full variable domain, with the rest looked up from reference TRBV19 and TRBJ2-1, is DGGITQSPKYLFRKEGQNVTLSCEQNLNHDAMYWYRQDPGQGLRLIYYSQIVNDFQKGDIAEGYSVSREKKESFPLTVTSAQKNPTAFYLCASSIDGTKPGHEQFFGPGTRLTVL.

This CDR3 is CASSLRGNEQYF. Written as DNA, the CDR3 is TGTGCCAGCAGTTTACGGGGGAACGAGCAGTACTTC. V is TRBV28 and J is TRBJ2-7; D is possibly TRBD2 (6 bases). Per the germline V gene, CDR1 is MDHEN and CDR2 is SYDVKM. The CDR3 covers 12 residues. Trimming stripped 2 bases from V and 5 bases from J, with 7 bases between.

The chain is built from TRBV7-9 and TRBJ2-3; the D gene could be TRBD1 or TRBD2 (5 bases each). V lost 2 bases and J lost 1, with 10 bases in between. From germline, CDR1 is SEHNR and CDR2 FQNEAQ (reference sequence). This CDR3 region has 15 residues. The CDR3 spells CASSLSRGGTDTQYF. For the CDR3, the DNA is TGTGCCAGCAGCTTATCAAGGGGAGGCACAGATACGCAGTATTTT.

For this clone: The junction differs from germline at one of its ends, possibly a read error. The V call is TRBV11-2, the J call TRBJ2-5; D might be TRBD1 (6 bases). The assigned J gene may be wrong: the sequence end matches TRBJ2-7 better. This CDR3 has 16 amino acids. Germline CDR1 SGHAT, CDR2 FQNNGV. The CDR3 loop reads CASSQERTAPSYEQYF. The CDR3 bases are TGCGCCAGCAGCCAAGAACGGACAGCCCCCTCCTACGAGCAGTACTTC.

This clone was picked up one time. The rearrangement links TRBV5-6 to TRBJ2-5; 9 nucleotides agree with TRBD2. The CDR3 is 18 amino acids. V was clipped by 1 base and J by 1 base; unmatched bases: 11. Per germline, CDR1 SGHDT and CDR2 YYEEEE. CDR3 sequence reads: CASSLLVAGVVAQETQYF. CDR3 bases: TGTGCCAGCAGCTTGTTGGTAGCGGGAGTAGTGGCCCAAGAGACCCAGTACTTC. The variable domain in full, with the rest retrieved from reference TRBV5-6 and TRBJ2-5, is DAGVTQSPTHLIKTRGQQVTLRCSPKSGHDTVSWYQQALGQGPQFIFQYYEEEERQRGNFPDRFSGHQFPNYSSELNVNALLLGDSALYLCASSLLVAGVVAQETQYFGPGTRLLVL.

This clone has just a few counts. This may be a read error, as it is one base from a much larger clone. Different DNA sequences within this sample yield the same CDR3. V and J are TRBV7-2 and TRBJ2-7; no clear D. Trimming shortened V by 1 base and J by 5 bases, and 3 bases separated the two germline ends. The CDR3 sequence is 11 residues long. The germline CDR1 and CDR2 sequences are SGHTA and FQGNSA. The CDR3 loop reads CASSLVHEQYF. The DNA of the CDR3 is TGTGCCAGCAGCTTAGTTCACGAGCAGTACTTC.

This clone was observed a handful of times. The chain recombines TRBV7-9 with TRBJ1-1, with a weak D call TRBD1 (5 bases). The V and J ends lost 5 bases and 1 base respectively, with 17 bases between them. This CDR3 has 16 amino acids. Per germline, CDR1 SEHNR and CDR2 FQNEAQ (reference sequence). The chain's CDR3 is CASSPGWGEGNTEAFF. The CDR3, as DNA: TGTGCCAGCAGCCCAGGGTGGGGTGAGGGGAACACTGAAGCTTTCTTT.

The chain carries TRBV28 and TRBJ2-7; perhaps TRBD1 as D (6 bases). V was trimmed by 2 bases and J by 0 bases, leaving 8 bases between them. The germline V gene encodes CDR1 MDHEN and CDR2 SYDVKM. This CDR3 is built from 14 residues. CDR3 sequence (DNA): TGTGCCAGCAGTTTACCAGGGGTCTCCTACGAGCAGTACTTC. It specifies CASSLPGVSYEQYF.

This clone was counted only a few times. A far more abundant clone sits one base away, making this likely a read error. Other DNA sequences in this specimen translate into the identical CDR3. The chain links TRBV18 to TRBJ1-2, with D possibly TRBD1 on 6 matching bases. The CDR3 has 13 amino acids. Germline lookup yields CDR1 KGHSH and CDR2 LQKENI. CDR3 coding DNA: TGTGCTAGCTCGCCTGGACAGATCTATGGCTACACCTTC. Protein sequence: CASSPGQIYGYTF. The full variable domain, completed using reference TRBV18 and TRBJ1-2, is NAGVMQNPRHLVRRRGQEARLRCSPMKGHSHVYWYRQLPEEGLKFMVYLQKENIIDESGMPKERFSAEFPKEGPSILRIQQVVRGDSAAYFCASSPGQIYGYTFGSGTRLTVV.